The T cell receptor beta chain under discussion was sequenced for a study of T cells in localized non-small cell lung cancer. General study findings and limits: Investigators sequenced only a single tumor region, leaving heterogeneity possible. Within adjacent lung there appeared a median around 57 of the top 100 tumor clones. An association was observed between higher blood T cell density and longer overall survival.

Assay used: immunoSEQ multiplex PCR; TCRdb lists only in-frame clones, some missing. The sample has thousands of clones, under 40% seen once. This clone was seen a handful of times. The antigen is unknown. The sequences come from lung tumor tissue, collected before any cancer treatment. This TCR came from a male donor older than 55 with stage I squamous cell lung carcinoma.

Here the CDR3 DNA reads TGTGCCAGCAATACGTGGGATAATTCACCCCTCCACTTT. Translating gives CASNTWDNSPLHF. V gene TRBV9 combines with J gene TRBJ1-6, with D uncertain. Germline CDR1 SGDLS, CDR2 YYNGEE. The CDR3 sequence is 13 residues long. Trimming removed 6 bases from V and 5 bases from J, with 9 bases in between.